This TCR beta chain originates from a study of blood T cell repertoires in COVID-19. Study at large: Some COVID-19 samples were acute and others convalescent; all came from the United States, Italy and Spain.

Libraries were prepared by immunoSEQ multiplex PCR; TCRdb keeps only in-frame clonotypes and omits some of them. Of approximately 300,000 clones listed, around nine tenths are singletons. Trimming cost V 6 bases and J 0 bases, with 9 bases left between them. Germline CDR1 MNHEY, CDR2 SVGEGT. The CDR3 loop spans 15 amino acids. Ages ranged from roughly 18 to 100 years, with residence in about 24 US areas. Participant-given clinical history determined each cohort assignment. Recovery meant two consecutive negative NP/OP PCR tests, professional clearance, or resolved symptoms. Sequenced material: PBMCs or T cells enriched from blood (not recorded which). This TCR came from a woman aged 25 to 39 who had recovered from COVID-19. This rearrangement joins TRBV6-2 or TRBV6-3 to TRBJ1-6, with D unclear. CDR3 sequence reads: CASSPRSSYNSPLHF. The CDR3 DNA reads as TGTGCCAGCAGCCCCCGGAGCTCCTATAATTCACCCCTCCACTTT.